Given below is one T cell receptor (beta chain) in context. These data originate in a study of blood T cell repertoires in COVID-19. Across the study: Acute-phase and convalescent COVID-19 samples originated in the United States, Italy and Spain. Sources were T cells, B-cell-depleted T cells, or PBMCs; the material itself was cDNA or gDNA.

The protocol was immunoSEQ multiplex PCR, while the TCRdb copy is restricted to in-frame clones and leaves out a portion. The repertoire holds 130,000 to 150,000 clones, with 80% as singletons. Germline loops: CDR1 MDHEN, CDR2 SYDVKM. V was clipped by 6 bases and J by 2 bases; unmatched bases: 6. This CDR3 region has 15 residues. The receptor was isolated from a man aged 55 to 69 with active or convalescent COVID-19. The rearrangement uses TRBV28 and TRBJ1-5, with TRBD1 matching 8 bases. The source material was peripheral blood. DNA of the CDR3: TGTGCCAGCAGCCAGACAGGGGTCCGCAATCAGCCCCAGCATTTT. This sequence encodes CASSQTGVRNQPQHF.